The 7 T cell receptor beta chains presented below share a single source sample, sequenced in a study of beta chain features in type 1 diabetes. Study findings and constraints: Patients with Type 1 diabetes showed moderately but significantly shorter TCRB CDR3s in all four CD4+ subsets.

These receptors' antigens are unknown. Expressed TCRB transcripts got sequenced, as all isolated RNA was reverse transcribed. Method: immunoSEQ multiplex PCR; TCRdb's copy keeps in-frame clones and lacks some. The table records 95,000 to 150,000 clones, roughly 15% of them present only once. What was sequenced was central memory CD4+ T cells from blood. Receptor source: a man between 25 and 39 years old with type 1 diabetes.

There are a few counts of this clone. The chain recombines TRBV29-1 with TRBJ1-1; 9 bases align to TRBD1. The V and J ends lost 1 base and 8 bases, in that order; junction bases with no gene match: 8. The germline V gene encodes CDR1 SQVTM and CDR2 ANQGSEA. This CDR3 spans 14 amino acids. The CDR3 DNA follows: TGCAGCGTTGAAGTCGGACAGGGGATGTTCGAAGCTTTCTTT. Amino acid sequence: CSVEVGQGMFEAFF.

This clone was seen at least ten times. The same CDR3 arises from other DNA sequences in this sample as well. The chain uses TRBV5-1 and TRBJ1-5; a possible D gene is TRBD1 (5 bases). This CDR3 is built from 15 residues. Trimming stripped 0 bases from V and 4 bases from J, with 11 bases between. Germline CDR1 SGHRS, CDR2 YFSETQ. The CDR3 loop is CASSLEGLGNQPQHF. CDR3 in DNA: TGCGCCAGCAGCTTGGAGGGGTTGGGGAATCAGCCCCAGCATTTT.

This clone was seen a handful of times. The sample holds other DNA sequences that translate to the same CDR3. The genes are TRBV29-1 and TRBJ2-5; D might be TRBD1 (6 bases). The V end was cut by 7 bases, the J end by 5 bases, with 20 bases between. The CDR3 sequence is 14 residues long. CDR1 and CDR2 from the germline V gene are SQVTM and ANQGSEA. Here the CDR3 reads CSAATPTGYETQYF. Written as DNA, the CDR3 is TGCAGCGCTGCAACCCCAACAGGGTACGAGACCCAGTACTTC.

The chain carries TRBV19 and TRBJ2-1; D is perhaps TRBD1 (5 bases). Trimming removed 5 bases from V and 2 bases from J, with 10 bases in between. The CDR3 length is 14 residues. Germline V lookup: CDR1 LNHDA, CDR2 SQIVND (reference sequence). As DNA, the CDR3 is TGTGCCAGTAGTGGACACGGCGCCTACAATGAGCAGTTCTTC. Amino acids: CASSGHGAYNEQFF.

This CDR3 reads CASSQDSIEKLFF. CDR3 bases: TGCGCCAGCAGCCAGGACAGCATTGAAAAACTGTTTTTT. This rearrangement joins TRBV5-1 to TRBJ1-4; possibly TRBD1 for D (6 bases). Trimming removed 4 bases at V and 7 bases at J, with 11 bases between. The CDR3 is 13 amino acids. Germline lookup yields CDR1 SGHRS and CDR2 YFSETQ.

This clone came up a few times. The V call is TRBV5-6, the J call TRBJ2-5, with no clear D. Germline CDR1 reads SGHDT; CDR2 reads YYEEEE. The germline V and J ends were trimmed by 1 base and 1 base, with 8 bases remaining between them. The CDR3 spans 14 residues. The CDR3 nucleotides are TGTGCCAGCAGCTTGATCGGGTCCCAAGAGACCCAGTACTTC. This translates into CASSLIGSQETQYF.

Comments on this clone: Other DNA sequences in the same sample also yield this CDR3. The chain is built from TRBV2 and TRBJ2-5; TRBD2 might be the D (5 bases). This CDR3 region has 11 residues. Trimming cost V 4 bases and J 5 bases, with 5 bases left between them. Germline V CDR1 and CDR2: SNHLY, FYNNEI. CDR3 coding DNA: TGTGCCAGCAGTGGGGAGGAGACCCAGTACTTC. Protein product: CASSGEETQYF.